This record looks at one T cell receptor (beta chain) sequence and its context. This specimen comes from a study of T cell changes during pregnancy in multiple sclerosis. Using immunoSEQ multiplex PCR, the repertoire was profiled, and TCRdb retains in-frame clones only, with some absent. The data hold around 56,000 clones, with approximately 94% observed a single time. Trimming took off 9 bases at V and 4 bases at J, with 12 bases between the two ends. The CDR3 is made up of 12 amino acids. Germline V gene sequence: CDR1 LNHDA, CDR2 SQIVND (reference sequence). This TCR derives from a female donor with multiple sclerosis, enrolled in a pregnancy study. This chain joins TRBV19 and TRBJ1-1; no clear D. This specimen consisted of CD8+ T cells from peripheral blood mononuclear cells, obtained after pregnancy. Here the CDR3 reads CASRGGSTEAFF. CDR3 coding DNA: TGTGCCAGCAGAGGAGGGAGCACTGAAGCTTTCTTT.